This T cell receptor beta chain is drawn from a study of T cell repertoires and HLA-DP antigens. Looking at the study overall: CD4+ T cells were cocultured with HeLa cells expressing HLA-DP.

Comments on this clone: Its specificity is not known. One junction end does not reproduce the germline sequence, and a read error may be involved.

Study results and limitations: Total CD4+ responders were stimulated by HeLa antigen-presenting cells.

Untouched CD4+ T cells were bead-isolated from PBMC at about 97.7% purity. Amplification used primers for 54 TRBV and 13 TRBJ segments. TCRdb's table, derived via immunoSEQ multiplex PCR, lists solely in-frame clones and lacks some. The sample has approximately 86,000 clones; approximately 89% are singletons. Specimen: CD4+ T cells from PBMCs. The receptor comes from a man aged 45-65 years in good health and CMV-seronegative.

The CDR3 protein is CASSLAPGTDTQYF. The CDR3 region has the DNA TGTGCTAGCAGCTTGGCCCCAGGAACAGATACGCAGTATTTT. The chain couples TRBV7-7 to TRBJ2-3; D is unclear. This CDR3 spans 14 amino acids. Per germline, CDR1 SSHAT and CDR2 FNYEAQ (reference sequence).